The source of this T cell receptor (beta chain) is a study of control samples from healthy donors and cancer patients. Here immunoSEQ multiplex PCR was the method, and the copy in TCRdb shows in-frame clones only, minus some. The sample carries about 230,000 clones, over 75% recorded once. The CDR3 has 17 residues. Trimming removed 4 bases from V and 0 bases from J; junction bases left unmatched: 2. Germline V gives CDR1 SGHAT, CDR2 FQNNGV. The sample taken for sequencing was PBMCs. This sequence originates from a woman aged 55-70 years with lung cancer. The V gene is TRBV11-2, the J gene TRBJ2-3; 15 nucleotides agree with TRBD2. As DNA, the CDR3 is TGTGCCAGCAGCTACGGACTAGCGGGAGGGAGCACAGATACGCAGTATTTT. Amino acid sequence: CASSYGLAGGSTDTQYF.